A single sample gave rise to the 7 T cell receptor beta chains below, sequenced in a study of shared clonotypes between healthy human individuals. Method: immunoSEQ multiplex PCR; TCRdb's copy keeps in-frame clones and lacks some. The repertoire holds about 1.9 million clones, with 93% as singletons. Cells designated naive CD8 were CD45RO-negative and were positively selected for CCR7, with terminally differentiated effector memory CD45RA+ cells excluded. What was sequenced was naive CD8+ T cells from PBMCs. These TCRs come from a man aged 18 to 30 in good health. Some clones in this sample may be carry-over from other donors' samples.

This clone was counted once. Within the sample, other DNA sequences also encode this same CDR3. The chain is built from TRBV29-1 and TRBJ2-1; 8 bases match TRBD1. Looked up from germline, CDR1 is SQVTM and CDR2 is ANQGSEA. V was pared by 3 bases and J by 1 base, with 5 bases of the junction left unmatched. The CDR3 covers 15 residues. CDR3: CSVERTGSSYNEQFF. The CDR3 coding sequence is TGCAGCGTTGAGAGGACAGGGAGTTCCTACAATGAGCAGTTCTTC.

The chain links TRBV7-6 to TRBJ2-5; D gene uncertain. The CDR3 loop spans 15 amino acids. V was clipped by 1 base and J by 9 bases, with 18 bases between them. CDR1 SGHVS and CDR2 FNYEAQ come from the germline V gene. The CDR3 loop reads CASSLGPQISRAQYF. The CDR3 nucleotides read TGTGCCAGCAGCTTAGGTCCCCAAATCTCAAGGGCCCAGTACTTC.

A word on this clone: The junction differs from germline at one of its ends, possibly a read error. J is TRBJ2-1 and V is TRBV7-9; 10 bases are shared with TRBD2. Germline-derived CDR1 and CDR2 are SEHNR and FQNEAQ (reference sequence). This CDR3 comprises 12 residues. This chain's CDR3 is CASSPPGLAAIF. In DNA form, the CDR3 reads TGTGCCAGCAGCCCTCCCGGACTAGCGGCGATCTTC.

The chain uses TRBV28 and TRBJ2-7, with a weak D call TRBD2 (5 bases). Per the germline V gene, CDR1 is MDHEN and CDR2 is SYDVKM. The V end lost 1 base, the J end lost 3 bases, and 10 bases lay between the germline ends. The CDR3 has 14 residues. CDR3 residues: CASSLSDGDYEQYF. The CDR3 DNA reads as TGTGCCAGCAGTTTATCGGACGGGGACTACGAGCAGTACTTC.

On this clone: Other DNA sequences in this specimen translate into the identical CDR3. The chain is built from TRBV5-4 and TRBJ1-1, with 7 bases lining up with TRBD1. The V and J ends lost 4 bases and 4 bases, in that order; junction bases with no gene match: 1. The length of the CDR3 is 12 residues. Germline-derived CDR1 and CDR2 are SGHNT and YYREEE (reference sequence). The CDR3 loop is CASSDRVTEAFF. The CDR3, as DNA: TGTGCCAGCAGCGACAGGGTCACTGAAGCTTTCTTT.

This clone showed up just a few times. V gene TRBV6-5 combines with J gene TRBJ1-5; no firm D call. V was pared by 7 bases and J by 7 bases, with 17 bases between. This CDR3 contains 14 residues. Per germline, CDR1 MNHEY and CDR2 SVGAGI. This chain's CDR3 is CASNPKGRAQPQHF. The CDR3 region has the DNA TGTGCCAGCAACCCGAAGGGCAGAGCGCAGCCCCAGCATTTT.

The rearrangement uses TRBV27 and TRBJ2-1, with 8 bases lining up with TRBD1. The germline V gene has CDR1 MNHEY and CDR2 SMNVEV (reference sequence). The CDR3 runs to 15 residues. J lost 10 bases, V lost 4 bases, and 12 bases had no gene match. CDR3 sequence (DNA): TGTGCCAGCAGTTCCCGGGACAGGCTCAGCGGGGAGCAGTTCTTC. This translates into CASSSRDRLSGEQFF.